Below, 27 T cell receptor beta chains from the same sample are listed, as sequenced in a study of T cells after yellow fever vaccination. TCRdb processed the 5' RACE reads anew with MiXCR; each CDR3 protein has one entry. The sample shows 100,000 to 150,000 distinct CDR3 sequences, over 8% of them seen only once. Sequenced here: CD8+ T cells sorted from PBMCs, sampled on the day of the yellow fever booster vaccination. The receptors here all came from a man between 18 and 29 years old who received the YFV17D yellow fever vaccine.

J is TRBJ2-1 and V is TRBV28; 7 positions match TRBD1. This CDR3 spans 13 amino acids. With 4 bases clipped from V and 9 bases from J, the junction kept 6 bases outside the gene matches. The germline V gene encodes CDR1 MDHEN and CDR2 SYDVKM. For the CDR3, the DNA is TGTGCCAGCAGTTCCCCACAGGGGCGTGAGCAGTTCTTC. Its translation is CASSSPQGREQFF.

This chain joins TRBV3-1 and TRBJ2-2; D is ambiguous. The CDR3 extends over 17 amino acids. Trimming left V 4 bases short and J 1 base short, with 16 bases between. Germline assignment: CDR1 LGHDT and CDR2 YNNKEL (reference sequence). The CDR3 sequence is CASSLLGGPGNTGELFF. The CDR3 bases are TGTGCCAGCAGCCTACTCGGTGGACCGGGGAACACCGGGGAGCTGTTTTTT.

This chain links TRBV6-5 with TRBJ2-5, with D possibly matching TRBD1 (6 bases). CDR1 is MNHEY and CDR2 is SVGAGI in the germline V gene. V shed 0 bases and J shed 1 base, with 12 bases lying between them. The CDR3 consists of 16 residues. Here the CDR3 reads CASSYSRAGAQETQYF. The CDR3 bases are TGTGCCAGCAGTTACTCTCGGGCAGGGGCCCAAGAGACCCAGTACTTC.

This chain connects TRBV6-6 to TRBJ2-7; D remains unclear. Trimming removed 5 bases from V and 1 base from J, with 21 bases in between. The CDR3 is 17 amino acids. Germline values: CDR1 MNHNY, CDR2 SVGAGI (reference sequence). The CDR3 region is CASSSMSGNSNSYEQYV. Written as DNA, the CDR3 is TGTGCCAGCAGTAGTATGTCAGGAAATTCGAATTCCTACGAGCAGTACGTC.

This clonotype has just a few counts. This chain uses TRBV9 with TRBJ2-7; D possibly uses TRBD1 or TRBD2 (5 bases each). The V end lost 0 bases, the J end lost 2 bases, and 9 bases lay between the germline ends. CDR1 and CDR2 from the germline V gene are SGDLS and YYNGEE. The CDR3 runs to 14 residues. CDR3 sequence (DNA): TGTGCCAGCAGCGTAGGGGGGAACCCCTACGAGCAGTACTTC. The encoded protein is CASSVGGNPYEQYF. Drawing the rest from reference TRBV9 and TRBJ2-7, the complete variable domain is DSGVTQTPKHLITATGQRVTLRCSPRSGDLSVYWYQQSLDQGLQFLIQYYNGEERAKGNILERFSAQQFPDLHSELNLSSLELGDSALYFCASSVGGNPYEQYFGPGTRLTVT.

This clonotype was recorded at least ten times. V usage is TRBV6-2 or TRBV6-3 and J usage is TRBJ2-7; 9 bases are a match to TRBD1. The CDR3 has 15 residues. With 2 bases clipped from V and 3 bases from J, the junction kept 5 bases outside the gene matches. The germline V gene has CDR1 MNHEY and CDR2 SVGEGT. CDR3 residues: CASSYRTGVFYEQYV. The CDR3 bases are TGTGCCAGCAGTTACCGGACAGGGGTCTTCTACGAGCAGTACGTC.

This clonotype occurred a few times. The chain uses TRBV7-2 and TRBJ2-3; 16 positions match TRBD2. The V and J ends lost 5 bases and 5 bases, in that order; junction bases with no gene match: 4. Germline-derived CDR1 and CDR2 are SGHTA and FQGNSA. The CDR3 spans 16 residues. CDR3 protein: CASSPGTSGRGDTQYF. CDR3 nucleotides: TGTGCCAGCAGCCCAGGGACTAGCGGGAGGGGAGATACGCAGTATTTT.

This clonotype occurred a few times. The rearrangement links TRBV6-5 to TRBJ1-1, with D perhaps matching TRBD1 (5 bases). Trimming stripped 0 bases from V and 0 bases from J, with 11 bases between. The germline V gene encodes CDR1 MNHEY and CDR2 SVGAGI. CDR3 length equals 16 residues. The CDR3 bases are TGTGCCAGCAGTTACTCGATCGGGGCTTTGAACACTGAAGCTTTCTTT. Amino acid sequence: CASSYSIGALNTEAFF.

This clonotype was seen a handful of times. The rearrangement links TRBV4-3 to TRBJ2-5, with a possible D match to TRBD2 (5 bases). The CDR3 consists of 15 residues. V shed 0 bases and J shed 5 bases, with 13 bases lying between them. Germline CDR1 and CDR2: LGHNA and YSLEER. The chain's CDR3 is CASSQDSAASETQYF. The CDR3 DNA is TGCGCCAGCAGCCAAGATTCAGCGGCCAGTGAGACCCAGTACTTC.

This clonotype was counted between two and nine times. The rearrangement links TRBV20-1 to TRBJ2-1; a weak D match, TRBD1 (6 bases). V shed 6 bases and J shed 3 bases, with 15 bases lying between them. Looked up from germline, CDR1 is DFQATT and CDR2 is SNEGSKA (reference sequence). There are 14 residues in the CDR3. The CDR3 loop is CSAPGVTFYNEQFF. The CDR3 DNA reads TGCAGTGCCCCAGGGGTGACCTTCTACAATGAGCAGTTCTTC.

Note on this clonotype: The junction departs from the called germline gene at one end, perhaps through a read error. This chain links TRBV7-7 with TRBJ2-5; D is unclear. The germline gives CDR1 SSHAT, CDR2 FNYEAQ (reference sequence). The CDR3 loop spans 15 amino acids. The CDR3 spells CASSFLVETQETQYF. As DNA, the CDR3 is TGTGCTAGCAGCTTTCTAGTCGAGACACAAGAGACCCAGTACTTC.

The sample holds a few counts of this clonotype. The V and J genes are TRBV6-6 and TRBJ1-2; no reliable D call. This CDR3 is built from 16 residues. CDR1 is MNHNY, CDR2 SVGAGI, per germline (reference sequence). V lost 0 bases to trimming and J lost 4 bases, with 15 bases between them. The CDR3 here is CASSYSTVIEAYGYTF. CDR3 in DNA: TGTGCCAGCAGTTACTCGACGGTCATCGAGGCCTATGGCTACACCTTC.

V is TRBV6-2 or TRBV6-3 and J is TRBJ2-7; the match to TRBD1 covers 7 bases. Germline lookup yields CDR1 MNHEY and CDR2 SVGEGT. The CDR3 loop spans 12 amino acids. V lost 5 bases to trimming and J lost 9 bases; unmatched junction nucleotides: 7. The CDR3 DNA reads as TGTGCCAGCAGTAGGGGACAGATGGGGCAGTACGTC. It yields the protein CASSRGQMGQYV.

Ten or more counts support this clonotype. V usage is TRBV29-1 and J usage is TRBJ1-1; 8 nucleotides line up with TRBD1. Looked up from germline, CDR1 is SQVTM and CDR2 is ANQGSEA. V gave up 6 bases and J gave up 1 base; unmatched junction bases: 4. CDR3 length: 13 residues. For the CDR3, the DNA is TGCAGCGTGGCAGACAGGGGGAACACTGAAGCTTTCTTT. It specifies CSVADRGNTEAFF.

CDR3 nucleotides: TGTGCCAGCTCACTCCAAGACGGGTCCAACTATGGCTACACCTTC. This gives the protein CASSLQDGSNYGYTF. This chain uses TRBV18 with TRBJ1-2; D remains unclear. This CDR3 is built from 15 residues. Germline values: CDR1 KGHSH, CDR2 LQKENI. Trimming removed 4 bases at V and 2 bases at J, with 14 bases between.

This chain links TRBV12-3 or TRBV12-4 with TRBJ1-1; D gene ambiguous. V shed 3 bases and J shed 6 bases, with 5 bases lying between them. The CDR3 runs to 11 residues. The CDR3 loop is CASSLVAEAFF. CDR3 coding DNA: TGTGCCAGCAGTTTGGTCGCTGAAGCTTTCTTT.

This chain links TRBV23-1 with TRBJ2-5; 7 bases match TRBD1. TRBV23-1 falls under the ORF class, with uncertain function. The CDR3 is 17 residues long. J was trimmed by 4 bases and V by 4 bases; bases with no gene match: 15. DNA for the CDR3: TGCGCCAGCAGTCTCTGCCTTCCCGACAGGGTCTCAGAGACCCAGTACTTC. Translating gives CASSLCLPDRVSETQYF.

The genes are TRBV3-1 and TRBJ1-2; 10 nucleotides match TRBD1. J lost 1 base, V lost 8 bases, and 4 bases had no gene match. CDR3 size: 14 residues. CDR1 LGHDT and CDR2 YNNKEL come from the germline V gene (reference sequence). The CDR3 sequence is CASAGTGVNYGYTF. The CDR3 bases are TGTGCCAGCGCCGGGACAGGGGTTAACTATGGCTACACCTTC.

The V gene is TRBV6-2 or TRBV6-3, the J gene TRBJ2-7, with 10 bases aligning to TRBD2. CDR1 and CDR2 (germline): MNHEY, SVGEGT. The CDR3 has 13 amino acids. V lost 4 bases, J lost 6 bases, and 3 bases stayed unmatched. For the CDR3, the DNA is TGTGCCAGCAGTTGGGTAGCGGGAGGCGAGCAGTACGTC. Translation gives CASSWVAGGEQYV.

The J gene is TRBJ2-1, the V gene TRBV7-3, with D hard to call. The CDR3 runs to 15 residues. Germline assignment: CDR1 SGHTA and CDR2 FQGTGA. Trimming took off 1 base at V and 5 bases at J, with 12 bases between the two ends. Here the CDR3 reads CASSLMSLTNNEQFF. The DNA for the CDR3 is TGTGCCAGCAGCTTAATGTCCCTTACCAACAATGAGCAGTTCTTC.

The CDR3 spells CASSYVGLNGYTF. CDR3 in DNA: TGTGCCAGCAGTTATGTGGGCCTCAATGGCTACACCTTC. The chain combines TRBV28 with TRBJ1-2; D is unresolved. The V end lost 4 bases, the J end lost 6 bases, and 12 bases lay between the germline ends. CDR3 size: 13 residues. Germline V gives CDR1 MDHEN, CDR2 SYDVKM.

This clonotype has a count of ten or more. The CDR3 region is CASSIARGRFNEQFF. DNA of the CDR3: TGTGCCAGTAGTATAGCACGGGGGCGTTTCAATGAGCAGTTCTTC. The chain combines TRBV19 with TRBJ2-1; TRBD1 or TRBD2 may be the D gene (6 bases each). V was trimmed by 1 base and J by 6 bases, leaving 13 bases between them. Germline CDR1 reads LNHDA; CDR2 reads SQIVND (reference sequence). CDR3 length: 15 amino acids. The full variable domain, in which reference TRBV19 and TRBJ2-1 provide the parts outside the CDR3, is DGGITQSPKYLFRKEGQNVTLSCEQNLNHDAMYWYRQDPGQGLRLIYYSQIVNDFQKGDIAEGYSVSREKKESFPLTVTSAQKNPTAFYLCASSIARGRFNEQFFGPGTRLTVL.

This clonotype was found a few times. This sequence joins TRBV6-2 or TRBV6-3 and TRBJ2-7; a possible D gene is TRBD1 (6 bases). V gave up 2 bases and J gave up 4 bases, with 15 bases separating them. CDR3 size: 15 residues. CDR1 is MNHEY and CDR2 is SVGEGT in the germline V gene. As DNA, the CDR3 is TGTGCCAGCAGTTACCCAAGGGGGAGAGGGTACGAGCAGTACTTC. Its translation: CASSYPRGRGYEQYF.

This clonotype was seen a few times. The rearrangement links TRBV3-1 to TRBJ2-1, with a possible D match to TRBD1 (6 bases). In germline, CDR1 is LGHDT, CDR2 YNNKEL (reference sequence). The CDR3 loop spans 16 amino acids. V lost 4 bases to trimming and J lost 4 bases, with 17 bases between them. CDR3 sequence (DNA): TGTGCCAGCAGCCCAAAGGGGCAGGGGCATTACAATGAGCAGTTCTTC. It yields the protein CASSPKGQGHYNEQFF.

The table lists this clonotype with a few counts. The chain carries TRBV12-3 or TRBV12-4 and TRBJ1-2, with a weak D call TRBD1 (5 bases). The CDR3 covers 9 residues. V dropped 6 bases and J dropped 14 bases, with 10 bases sitting between them. CDR3 in DNA: TGTGCCAGCAGCCCGGACAAGACCTTC. Translation: CASSPDKTF.

V is TRBV29-1 and J is TRBJ1-3; D not certain. Germline V gene lookup returns CDR1 SQVTM and CDR2 ANQGSEA. This CDR3 contains 13 residues. V gave up 7 bases and J gave up 0 bases, with 10 bases separating them. CDR3 sequence (DNA): TGCAGCGCCCAAACTAGCTCTGGAAACACCATATATTTT. Protein product: CSAQTSSGNTIYF.

This clonotype showed up just a few times. The chain uses TRBV13 and TRBJ2-7; 7 bases line up with TRBD2. Trimming at V came to 5 bases and at J to 2 bases, leaving 9 bases not matched to a gene. The CDR3 is 15 amino acids. Germline V CDR1 and CDR2: PRHDT, FYEKMQ (reference sequence). The CDR3 region is CASSSTLGGAYEQYF. Written as DNA, the CDR3 is TGTGCCAGCAGCAGTACCCTGGGGGGGGCCTACGAGCAGTACTTC.